This TCR beta chain was captured by sequencing in a study of PD-1 blockade in classical Hodgkin lymphoma. For the study at large: Administration of nivolumab to patients was at 3 mg/kg intravenously every 2 weeks. Study-wide points: For complete responders, baseline diversity was comparable to that of newly diagnosed patients. It was reported that newly diagnosed patients had less baseline TCR diversity than healthy donors. The origin of the repertoire differences remains undefined, with disease activity or prior therapy as possible causes.

Sequencing used immunoSEQ multiplex PCR; TCRdb keeps in-frame clones, though not all of them. This repertoire shows some 52,000 clones, about nine tenths found once; its top ten account for approximately 6.8%. As regards this clone: Its specificity is unknown.

V lost 0 bases, J lost 0 bases, and 4 bases stayed unmatched. This CDR3 comprises 17 residues. Germline lookup yields CDR1 MGHRA and CDR2 YSYEKL. The sample's time point: cycle 4 day 1 (C4D1), after six to seven weeks of nivolumab. With no exception, relapse followed autologous stem cell transplantation in all patients, and brentuximab vedotin exposure varied. The TCR sequence derives from a human donor with classical Hodgkin lymphoma. This material consisted of peripheral blood mononuclear cells (PBMCs), taken before the fourth cycle of nivolumab. This rearrangement joins TRBV4-1 to TRBJ2-4; 8 nucleotides match TRBD1. CDR3 sequence (DNA): TGCGCCAGCAGCCAAGAACGAACAGGGGGAGCCAAAAACATTCAGTACTTC. Translating gives CASSQERTGGAKNIQYF.